A selection of T cell receptor beta chains follows, all from one sample in a study of cytomegalovirus exposure and HLA in healthy donors. Repertoires were generated with immunoSEQ multiplex PCR, while TCRdb's copy carries only in-frame clones and drops some. The repertoire has tens of thousands of clones, about 91% of them found once; the top ten carry about 2%. Sequencing input: PBMCs. Every receptor here comes from a woman in her twenties or thirties in good health and CMV-seronegative. Each CDR3 is given with its conserved first and last residue. D genes are given only for firm matches. Expanded clones are given a class, and other clones once, few, many or no size at all.

j_call clone_size cdr3_length d_call v_call cdr3_aa cdr3_nt
TRBJ2-5 - 13 TRBD2 TRBV7-2 CASERDRWETQYF TGTGCCAGCGAGCGGGATCGTTGGGAGACCCAGTACTTC
TRBJ1-1 - 13 - TRBV29-1 CSAVSPLRPEAFF TGCAGCGCCGTATCCCCCTTGCGGCCCGAAGCTTTCTTT
TRBJ2-2 few 14 TRBD2 TRBV19 CASSGVAGAGELFF TGTGCCAGTAGTGGGGTAGCGGGAGCCGGGGAGCTGTTTTTT
TRBJ2-1 - 15 TRBD2 TRBV7-9 CASSPTSGSYNEQFF TGTGCCAGCAGCCCCACTAGCGGGAGCTACAATGAGCAGTTCTTC
TRBJ2-1 - 14 TRBD2 TRBV10-3 CAISGLAGGNEQFF TGTGCCATCAGTGGGCTAGCGGGAGGCAATGAGCAGTTCTTC
TRBJ1-2 - 16 TRBD1 TRBV27 CASSSGTGGLTNGYTF TGTGCCAGCAGTTCTGGGACAGGGGGCCTCACTAATGGCTACACCTTC
TRBJ2-1 - 16 TRBD2 TRBV19 CASSRPGTSGRTEQFF TGTGCCAGTAGCCGCCCCGGGACTAGCGGGAGAACTGAGCAGTTCTTC
TRBJ1-2 - 12 - TRBV7-9 CASSLGRDGYTF TGTGCCAGCAGCTTAGGCCGAGATGGCTACACCTTC
TRBJ1-5 - 14 - TRBV19 CASRGAGSNQPQHF TGTGCCAGTAGGGGGGCCGGGAGCAATCAGCCCCAGCATTTT
TRBJ2-3 - 13 TRBD2 TRBV6-4 CASSPAGIDTQYF TGTGCCAGCAGCCCAGCGGGAATTGATACGCAGTATTTT
TRBJ2-1 - 15 TRBD2 TRBV6-4 CASSVEGAGYNEQFF TGTGCCAGCAGTGTTGAGGGAGCGGGGTACAATGAGCAGTTCTTC
TRBJ2-3 - 14 - TRBV29-1 CSVGLRQDTDTQYF TGCAGCGTCGGCTTACGTCAGGACACAGATACGCAGTATTTT
TRBJ1-1 few 15 TRBD1 TRBV18 CASLRWTGRDTEAFF TGTGCCAGCTTACGTTGGACAGGGAGGGACACTGAAGCTTTCTTT
TRBJ2-4 - 14 TRBD1 TRBV19 CASTDRDGKNIQYF TGTGCCAGTACGGACAGGGATGGCAAAAACATTCAGTACTTC
TRBJ1-2 - 16 - TRBV27 CASSLSFQVPIYGYTF TGTGCCAGCAGTTTATCGTTTCAGGTCCCAATTTATGGCTACACCTTC
TRBJ2-5 - 17 TRBD1 TRBV30 CAWSPTLLGTGGETQYF TGTGCCTGGAGTCCAACTCTTTTGGGGACAGGGGGAGAGACCCAGTACTTC
TRBJ2-7 - 14 - TRBV6-1 CATQKARGPYEQYF TGTGCCACCCAGAAGGCGCGGGGGCCCTACGAGCAGTACTTC
TRBJ1-2 - 13 TRBD1 TRBV2 CASNKGQGRGYTF TGTGCCAGCAATAAAGGACAGGGTCGTGGCTACACCTTC
TRBJ1-1 once 15 TRBD1 TRBV7-9 CASSPWDRGYGEAFF TGTGCCAGCAGCCCCTGGGACAGGGGGTATGGTGAAGCTTTCTTT
TRBJ1-5 - 14 - TRBV30 CAWSPGRGYQPQHF TGTGCCTGGAGTCCGGGGAGGGGTTATCAGCCCCAGCATTTT
TRBJ2-5 - 13 - TRBV30 CAWSSTRKETQYF TGTGCCTGGAGCAGTACTAGAAAAGAGACCCAGTACTTC
TRBJ1-1 - 18 TRBD1 TRBV19 CASSTIAGTGGQNTEAFF TGTGCCAGTAGCACTATCGCCGGGACAGGGGGCCAGAACACTGAAGCTTTCTTT
TRBJ1-2 - 15 TRBD1 TRBV15 CATSRDPGQAYGYTF TGTGCCACCAGCAGAGATCCGGGACAGGCGTATGGCTACACCTTC
TRBJ2-3 - 16 TRBD2 TRBV4-1 CASSPPIAGGGDTQYF TGCGCCAGCAGCCCCCCGATTGCGGGAGGTGGAGATACGCAGTATTTT
TRBJ2-1 - 15 TRBD1 TRBV10-3 CAISESETGTNEQFF TGTGCCATCAGTGAGTCGGAGACAGGGACCAATGAGCAGTTCTTC
TRBJ1-5 - 18 - TRBV19 CASSPDPRGVGKDQPQHF TGTGCCAGTAGTCCGGACCCTCGGGGGGTGGGGAAGGATCAGCCCCAGCATTTT
TRBJ2-1 - 17 TRBD2 TRBV7-9 CASSQLVGLAGPNEQFF TGTGCCAGCAGCCAACTAGTGGGACTAGCGGGCCCCAATGAGCAGTTCTTC